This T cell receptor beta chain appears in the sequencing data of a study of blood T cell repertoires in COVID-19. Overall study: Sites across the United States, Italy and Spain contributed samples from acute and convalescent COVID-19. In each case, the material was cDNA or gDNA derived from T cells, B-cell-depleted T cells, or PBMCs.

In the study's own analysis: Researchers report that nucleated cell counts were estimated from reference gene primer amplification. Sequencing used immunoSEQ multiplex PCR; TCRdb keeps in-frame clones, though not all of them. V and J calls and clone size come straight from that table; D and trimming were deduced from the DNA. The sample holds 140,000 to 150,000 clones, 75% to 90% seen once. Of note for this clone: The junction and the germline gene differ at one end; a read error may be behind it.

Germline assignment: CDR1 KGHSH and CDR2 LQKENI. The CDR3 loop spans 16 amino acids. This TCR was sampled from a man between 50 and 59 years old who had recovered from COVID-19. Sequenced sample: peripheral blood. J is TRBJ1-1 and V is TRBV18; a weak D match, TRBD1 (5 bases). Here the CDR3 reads CASSPRSTGMNTETFF. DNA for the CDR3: TGTGCCAGCTCACCACGTTCCACAGGCATGAACACTGAAACTTTCTTT. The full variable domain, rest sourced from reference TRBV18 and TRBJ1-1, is NAGVMQNPRHLVRRRGQEARLRCSPMKGHSHVYWYRQLPEEGLKFMVYLQKENIIDESGMPKERFSAEFPKEGPSILRIQQVVRGDSAAYFCASSPRSTGMNTETFFGQGTRLTVV.